This is a list of T cell receptor beta chains from one sample in a study of blood T cells in healthy people across ages. Via MiXCR, TCRdb re-called the 5' RACE reads, giving one row per CDR3 protein. Among 980,000 or so distinct CDR3 sequences listed, roughly 52% were seen once. The sequencing input was blood. The origin of the receptors is a man in his thirties or forties in good health. Each CDR3 is given with its conserved first and last residue. The D gene is left open where the match is weak. Some rows mark clone size as missing; the rest say once, few, many or name a class of expanded clone.

few | TRBJ2-5 | TRBD2 | TRBV7-2 | TGTGCCAGCAGTCCGGGACTAGCGGTCCAAGAGACCCAGTACTTC | CASSPGLAVQETQYF
NA | TRBJ2-3 | NA | TRBV20-1 | TGCAGTGCTAGTCTCGATAGGGGGCAGTATTTT | CSASLDRGQYF
few | TRBJ1-2 | NA | TRBV6-5 | TGTGCCAGCAGTTACTCCGAGCAGAGCTATGGCTACACCTTC | CASSYSEQSYGYTF
few | TRBJ2-3 | NA | TRBV28 | TGTGCCAGCACGGCAACCCGGGATACGCAGTATTTT | CASTATRDTQYF
few | TRBJ2-1 | NA | TRBV11-2 | TGTGCCAGCAGCTTACAGGGCTTGAATGAGCAGTTCTTC | CASSLQGLNEQFF
NA | TRBJ2-6 | NA | TRBV28 | TGTGCCGGAAGTATCCCTGGGGCCAACGTCCTGACTTTC | CAGSIPGANVLTF
few | TRBJ1-2 | NA | TRBV28 | TGTGCCAGCAGTTTAGGTCAGAGCGGCTATGGCTACACCTTC | CASSLGQSGYGYTF
NA | TRBJ2-1 | NA | TRBV3-1 | TGTGCCAGCAGCCAAGATGGGGCTTACAATGAGCAGTTCTTC | CASSQDGAYNEQFF
many | TRBJ1-5 | TRBD1 | TRBV4-2 | TGTGCCAGCAGCCCAAGGGCGGGGACAGGCAACAATCAGCCCCAGCATTTT | CASSPRAGTGNNQPQHF
NA | TRBJ2-3 | NA | TRBV12-3/TRBV12-4 | TGTGCCAGCAGTTTAAGGAACAGGGTGGGGGCAGATACGCAGTATTTT | CASSLRNRVGADTQYF
NA | TRBJ1-4 | TRBD1 | TRBV30 | TGTGCCTGCCTATGGACAGGGGGCGAAAAACTGTTTTTT | CACLWTGGEKLFF
many | TRBJ2-3 | NA | TRBV27 | TGTGCCAGCAGTTCCCCCTTGGCCCTAGGCACAGATACGCAGTATTTT | CASSSPLALGTDTQYF
NA | TRBJ2-3 | NA | TRBV4-1 | TGCGCCAGCAGCCAAGATCTTGGCTTTTACCGCACAGATACGCAGTATTTT | CASSQDLGFYRTDTQYF
few | TRBJ1-1 | NA | TRBV7-9 | TGTGCCAGCAGCCATAGGACGGGGAACACTGAAGCTTTCTTT | CASSHRTGNTEAFF
NA | TRBJ2-7 | NA | TRBV12-3/TRBV12-4 | TGTGCCAGCAGTTTATTAGTCTGGCAGTCCTACAATGAGCAGTACTTC | CASSLLVWQSYNEQYF
few | TRBJ2-4 | TRBD1 | TRBV5-6 | TGTGCCAGCAGCTCGGGACAGGGGGGAAACATTCAGTACTTC | CASSSGQGGNIQYF
NA | TRBJ2-7 | NA | TRBV6-1 | TGTGCCAGCAGTGAAGCAGGGGAAGAGGCCCAGTACTTC | CASSEAGEEAQYF
few | TRBJ1-1 | NA | TRBV5-6 | TGTGCCAGCAGCTTGGCCACGGGGGCTGAAGCTTTCTTT | CASSLATGAEAFF
NA | TRBJ1-1 | NA | TRBV5-1 | TGCGCCAGCAGCGGGCACGGGGACCTTAACGAAGGAACTGAAGCTTTCTTT | CASSGHGDLNEGTEAFF
NA | TRBJ2-7 | NA | TRBV7-6 | TGTGCCAGCAGCTCAGCAGGAGCTTTGACCTACGAGCAGTACTTC | CASSSAGALTYEQYF
many | TRBJ2-1 | NA | TRBV20-1 | TGCAGTGCTAGAGATATTGGGGGGAGCTCCTACAATGAGCAGTTCTTC | CSARDIGGSSYNEQFF
NA | TRBJ1-5 | NA | TRBV4-3 | TGCGCCAGCAGCCAAGATGTCCTGAATCAGCCCCAGCATTTT | CASSQDVLNQPQHF
once | TRBJ2-7 | NA | TRBV28 | TGCGCCACCCTTAGTTTTGGACCAGGGTTCAGGCAGTACTTC | CATLSFGPGFRQYF
NA | TRBJ2-3 | NA | TRBV7-2 | TGTGCCAGCAGCTTAGGGTGGGGCGGAACGAATACGCAGTATTTT | CASSLGWGGTNTQYF
few | TRBJ2-3 | TRBD2 | TRBV24-1 | TGTGCCACCAGTGATTTGTGGGCTAGCGGGAGCACAGATACGCAGTATTTT | CATSDLWASGSTDTQYF
few | TRBJ1-2 | TRBD1 | TRBV6-1 | TGTGCCAGCAGTGAACAGGGGGCAAGGTATGGCTACACCTTC | CASSEQGARYGYTF
NA | TRBJ2-3 | TRBD2 | TRBV29-1 | TGCAGCGTTGAAAAGGGAGGGGCTAGCACAGATACGCAGTATTTT | CSVEKGGASTDTQYF
NA | TRBJ2-7 | NA | TRBV7-9 | TGTGCCAGCAGCCCGTACGCAAACCCCTCCTACGAGCAGTACTTC | CASSPYANPSYEQYF
NA | TRBJ1-2 | NA | TRBV6-6 | TGTGCCAGCAGTAACATGGGGGGCTACTATGGCTACACCTTC | CASSNMGGYYGYTF
NA | TRBJ1-1 | TRBD1 | TRBV7-2 | TGTGCCAGCAGCCGGGACAGGGTGAGGATGAACACTGAAGCTTTCTTT | CASSRDRVRMNTEAFF
NA | TRBJ2-7 | NA | TRBV29-1 | TGCAGCGTTGGGGGAGACAACGAGCAGTACTTC | CSVGGDNEQYF
NA | TRBJ2-7 | TRBD2 | TRBV28 | TGTGCCAGCGGGGCCGGGGGGGACTCCTACGAGCAGTACTTC | CASGAGGDSYEQYF
NA | TRBJ2-7 | NA | TRBV6-1 | TGTGCCAGCACCAGGGGGGTCCTCCACGAGCAGTACTTC | CASTRGVLHEQYF
once | TRBJ2-1 | NA | TRBV18 | TGTGCCAGCTCCCCAGCGGCAGGGTCGAATGAGCAGTTCTTC | CASSPAAGSNEQFF
NA | TRBJ2-5 | TRBD2 | TRBV29-1 | TGCAGCGTTGAGACTAGCGGGAGGCTTATTGAGACCCAGTACTTC | CSVETSGRLIETQYF
few | TRBJ2-7 | NA | TRBV28 | TGTGCCAGTTCTGTGGTTGGCTACGAGCAGTACTTC | CASSVVGYEQYF
NA | TRBJ2-5 | NA | TRBV24-1 | TGTGCCACCAGTGATGACGGTCCTCAAGAGACCCAGTACTTC | CATSDDGPQETQYF
NA | TRBJ1-1 | TRBD1 | TRBV29-1 | TGCAGCGTTCCAAGACAGGGCCCTGAAGCTTTCTTT | CSVPRQGPEAFF
NA | TRBJ2-3 | NA | TRBV10-2 | TGCGCCAGCAGTGAGCCGAGAGATACGCAGTATTTT | CASSEPRDTQYF
NA | TRBJ1-5 | NA | TRBV9 | TGTGCCAGCAGCGTAGCGAGGAGTAGCAATCAGCCCCAGCATTTT | CASSVARSSNQPQHF
NA | TRBJ2-5 | NA | TRBV6-2/TRBV6-3 | TGTGCCAGCAGTGACGGGACTGAGAAAGAGACCCGGTACTTC | CASSDGTEKETRYF
NA | TRBJ2-2 | TRBD2 | TRBV27 | TGTGCCAGCAGTTTTGGGACTAGCGGGACCGGGGAGCTGTTTTTT | CASSFGTSGTGELFF
NA | TRBJ1-2 | NA | TRBV12-3/TRBV12-4 | TGTGCCAGCAGTTTAGCTGGGCTTGCTTTATCTAACTATGGCTACACCTTC | CASSLAGLALSNYGYTF
NA | TRBJ2-4 | NA | TRBV4-2 | TGTGCCAGCAGCCAAGATCGGGGGTTATCAAACATTCAGTACTTC | CASSQDRGLSNIQYF
NA | TRBJ1-5 | TRBD1 | TRBV28 | TGTGCCAGCAGACGACAGGGGGAACAGCCCCAGCATTTT | CASRRQGEQPQHF
once | TRBJ2-1 | NA | TRBV6-1 | TGTGCCATCTCCGCGCATCTCTCCTACAATGAGCAGTTCTTC | CAISAHLSYNEQFF
many | TRBJ2-7 | TRBD1 | TRBV10-3 | TGTGCCATCAGGGACAGGTTCGATATTGAGCAGTACTTC | CAIRDRFDIEQYF
NA | TRBJ2-2 | TRBD1 | TRBV28 | TGTGCCGGCAAGCCACATTCCGGGACAGGTAACACCGGGGAGCTGTTTTTT | CAGKPHSGTGNTGELFF
NA | TRBJ1-2 | NA | TRBV28 | TGTGCCAGCAGCCCCGACAAGATCTATGGCTACACCTTC | CASSPDKIYGYTF
NA | TRBJ2-1 | NA | TRBV20-1 | TGCAGTGCTCAAAGTGGGGAGCAGTTCTTC | CSAQSGEQFF
NA | TRBJ2-3 | NA | TRBV10-3 | TGTGCCATCAGTGAACCGGGGTCAAGGGATACGCAGTATTTT | CAISEPGSRDTQYF
many | TRBJ2-1 | NA | TRBV2 | TGTGCCACCGTGATACAGGGAGATAATGAGCAGTTCTTC | CATVIQGDNEQFF
NA | TRBJ1-2 | TRBD1 | TRBV5-1 | TGCGCCAGCAGCTTGGGAAAATCAGGGGGAATCTATGGCTACACCTTC | CASSLGKSGGIYGYTF
NA | TRBJ2-7 | NA | TRBV3-1 | TGTGCCAGCAGCCGGGGTATCTACAGGGCCCACGAGCAGTACTTC | CASSRGIYRAHEQYF
NA | TRBJ2-3 | NA | TRBV28 | TGTGCCAGCAGTTTCCCATCCGAGCTTACAGAGACGCAGTATTTT | CASSFPSELTETQYF
NA | TRBJ1-2 | NA | TRBV6-2/TRBV6-3 | TGTGCCAGCAGCCAGGCGTCGTCCAGCTATGGCTACACCTTC | CASSQASSSYGYTF
few | TRBJ1-2 | NA | TRBV2 | TGTGCCAGCAGTCCCCCGGTTGGCTATGGCTACACCTTC | CASSPPVGYGYTF